This T cell receptor beta chain was captured by sequencing in a study of shared clonotypes between healthy human individuals. Study observations and caveats: Sorted-subset sequencing was shown by rarefaction to be incomplete despite large depth. Deeper or shallower sequencing was expected to change how clonotypes are shared among donors.

This CDR3 is built from 14 residues. J lost 4 bases, V lost 5 bases, and 5 bases had no gene match. CDR1 SGHTA and CDR2 FQGNSA come from the germline V gene. As regards this clone: What it binds is not known.

Profiling relied on immunoSEQ multiplex PCR, and the TCRdb table lists in-frame clones only, not all of them. The top ten hold approximately 23% of the sample, which has about 110,000 clones, around 65% seen once. V and J are TRBV7-2 and TRBJ1-3; 7 nucleotides align to TRBD1. The clonotype originates from a woman under 40 in good health. What was sequenced was memory CD8+ T cells sorted from blood. Subset denoted: CD45RO+ cells pooled with CCR7-negative TemRA cells. The CDR3 DNA sequence: TGTGCCAGCAGCCGTACAGGGGTAGGAAACACCATATATTTT. Its protein is CASSRTGVGNTIYF.